These 32 T cell receptor beta chains were all obtained from the same sample, sequenced in a study of shared T cell receptors in the human thymus. Produced via immunoSEQ multiplex PCR; TCRdb's table is partial and in-frame only. The sample records 550,000 to 800,000 clones, 70% to 90% being singletons. These same data were also listed under a study on human thymus T cells.

Sequenced input: thymocytes. The receptors derive from a girl in the first two years of life with a congenital heart defect.

CDR3 nucleotides: TGTGCCAGCACGGGGGATAACTATGGCTACACCTTC. Translating it yields CASTGDNYGYTF. The chain has TRBV5-8 and TRBJ1-2; D is possibly TRBD1 (5 bases). Germline V gives CDR1 SGHTS, CDR2 YDEGEE. Deletions cut 6 bases from V and 1 base from J, with 7 bases between. There are 12 residues in the CDR3.

This clone was detected only once. The V and J genes are TRBV9 and TRBJ2-1, with TRBD1 matching over 7 bases. The trim removed 3 bases at V and 0 bases at J, leaving 6 bases unmatched. Germline loops: CDR1 SGDLS, CDR2 YYNGEE. This CDR3 has 16 amino acids. CDR3 region: CASSGGTERSYNEQFF. CDR3 DNA sequence: TGTGCCAGCAGCGGGGGGACAGAACGCTCCTACAATGAGCAGTTCTTC. Based on the CDR3 plus reference TRBV9 and TRBJ2-1, the full variable domain is DSGVTQTPKHLITATGQRVTLRCSPRSGDLSVYWYQQSLDQGLQFLIQYYNGEERAKGNILERFSAQQFPDLHSELNLSSLELGDSALYFCASSGGTERSYNEQFFGPGTRLTVL.

The rearrangement uses TRBV2 and TRBJ1-2, with TRBD1 as a possible D gene (6 bases). The ends were cut back, 7 bases at V and 2 bases at J, with 17 bases in the middle. The germline CDR1 and CDR2 sequences are SNHLY and FYNNEI. The CDR3 sequence is 15 residues long. The DNA of the CDR3 is TGTGCCAGCAAGGTCCGCTTGGACAGCAACTATGGCTACACCTTC. Protein product: CASKVRLDSNYGYTF.

The chain links TRBV27 to TRBJ1-5; TRBD1 agrees at 9 bases. CDR1 and CDR2 (germline): MNHEY, SMNVEV (reference sequence). The CDR3 is 15 residues long. Unmatched junction bases numbered 6, after V lost 5 bases and J lost 4 bases. CDR3 amino acids: CASSRRDRANQPQHF. CDR3 sequence (DNA): TGTGCCAGCAGTCGCCGGGACAGGGCAAATCAGCCCCAGCATTTT.

This clone was counted only a few times. The CDR3 protein is CASSVAEGRGESDYGYTF. The DNA of the CDR3 is TGTGCCAGCAGCGTCGCCGAGGGCAGGGGGGAGTCGGACTATGGCTACACCTTC. The chain uses TRBV9 and TRBJ1-2; TRBD1 aligns across 7 bases. CDR3 length: 18 residues. CDR1 SGDLS and CDR2 YYNGEE come from the germline V gene. J lost 3 bases, V lost 2 bases, and 16 bases had no gene match.

The rearrangement uses TRBV5-6 and TRBJ1-6, with D tentatively TRBD1 (5 bases). Germline CDR1 reads SGHDT; CDR2 reads YYEEEE. The CDR3 spans 18 residues. V was shortened by 4 bases and J by 5 bases, with 22 bases between the two germline ends. In DNA, the CDR3 is TGTGCCAGCAGCACTCTGGGCCGACAGCGAAGAAATAATTCACCCCTCCACTTT. Protein sequence: CASSTLGRQRRNNSPLHF. The whole variable domain, remainder taken from reference TRBV5-6 and TRBJ1-6, is DAGVTQSPTHLIKTRGQQVTLRCSPKSGHDTVSWYQQALGQGPQFIFQYYEEEERQRGNFPDRFSGHQFPNYSSELNVNALLLGDSALYLCASSTLGRQRRNNSPLHFGNGTRLTVT.

Only one count was recorded for this clone. The chain links TRBV27 to TRBJ2-2; perhaps TRBD2 as D (6 bases). The ends were cut back, 5 bases at V and 7 bases at J, with 23 bases in the middle. The CDR3 sequence is 17 residues long. The germline gives CDR1 MNHEY, CDR2 SMNVEV (reference sequence). Written as DNA, the CDR3 is TGTGCCAGCAGTCCCCCCCGAGGCGGGGCCCACATCGGGGAGCTGTTTTTT. It translates to CASSPPRGGAHIGELFF.

The chain carries TRBV9 and TRBJ2-2; D is unclear. The CDR3 length is 14 residues. CDR1 is SGDLS, CDR2 YYNGEE, per germline. V shed 0 bases and J shed 5 bases, with 8 bases lying between them. CDR3 region: CASSVGPGTGELFF. The DNA of the CDR3 is TGTGCCAGCAGCGTAGGCCCAGGTACCGGGGAGCTGTTTTTT.

This chain joins TRBV5-1 and TRBJ2-1, with 12 nucleotides matching TRBD1. Germline V gene sequence: CDR1 SGHRS, CDR2 YFSETQ. V was pared by 4 bases and J by 4 bases, with 9 bases of the junction left unmatched. This CDR3 contains 17 residues. CDR3 DNA sequence: TGCGCCAGCAGCGGGGGACAGGGGGCCGCTTTTTACAATGAGCAGTTCTTC. Its translation: CASSGGQGAAFYNEQFF. Variable domain in full (rest from reference TRBV5-1 and TRBJ2-1): KAGVTQTPRYLIKTRGQQVTLSCSPISGHRSVSWYQQTPGQGLQFLFEYFSETQRNKGNFPGRFSGRQFSNSRSEMNVSTLELGDSALYLCASSGGQGAAFYNEQFFGPGTRLTVL.

The chain recombines TRBV7-2 with TRBJ1-1; D gene uncertain. Germline assignment: CDR1 SGHTA and CDR2 FQGNSA. The CDR3 extends over 14 amino acids. The V and J ends lost 1 base and 13 bases respectively, with 19 bases between them. DNA of the CDR3: TGTGCCAGCAGCTTAGGGAAATCCCCAAAGGGAGGTTTCTTT. Translation: CASSLGKSPKGGFF.

This chain links TRBV6-1 with TRBJ1-6; D perhaps matches TRBD1 (5 bases). The V and J ends lost 2 bases and 1 base respectively, with 15 bases between them. The CDR3 is 18 residues long. Germline CDR1 is MNHNS and CDR2 is SASEGT. CDR3 region: CASSEKPDTGSYNSPLHF. The DNA for the CDR3 is TGTGCCAGCAGTGAAAAGCCCGACACAGGTTCCTATAATTCACCCCTCCACTTT.

The J gene is TRBJ2-1, the V gene TRBV5-1, with 10 bases lining up with TRBD1. V was pared by 0 bases and J by 7 bases, with 4 bases of the junction left unmatched. Germline V gives CDR1 SGHRS, CDR2 YFSETQ. This CDR3 region has 15 residues. In DNA, the CDR3 is TGCGCCAGCAGCTTGGTGGACAGGGGGGGAAATGAGCAGTTCTTC. Its protein product is CASSLVDRGGNEQFF.

The DNA for the CDR3 is TGTGCCAGCAGCCTCCCATACGTAGAATCGGGAAACACCGGGGAGCTGTTTTTT. Amino acids: CASSLPYVESGNTGELFF. V and J are TRBV5-6 and TRBJ2-2; maybe TRBD2 (5 bases). The CDR3 is 18 amino acids. The V and J ends lost 4 bases and 2 bases respectively, with 21 bases between them. The germline V gene has CDR1 SGHDT and CDR2 YYEEEE.

The rearrangement links TRBV4-3 to TRBJ2-2, with TRBD1 identical over 8 bases. V lost 0 bases and J lost 4; bases outside the gene matches: 4. Germline V gives CDR1 LGHNA, CDR2 YSLEER. This CDR3 spans 16 amino acids. CDR3 DNA sequence: TGCGCCAGCAGCCAAGAAACAGGGGGAGCCACCGGGGAGCTGTTTTTT. Its translation is CASSQETGGATGELFF.

This clone was observed a handful of times. The chain carries TRBV19 and TRBJ2-7; possibly TRBD2 for D (6 bases). The CDR3 consists of 18 residues. Trimming removed 7 bases from V and 3 bases from J, with 28 bases in between. Germline CDR1 reads LNHDA; CDR2 reads SQIVND (reference sequence). This CDR3 is CASIGEEAPGLGSYEQYF. The CDR3 DNA sequence: TGTGCCAGTATAGGTGAGGAGGCTCCGGGACTCGGCAGCTACGAGCAGTACTTC. The full variable domain, rest sourced from reference TRBV19 and TRBJ2-7, is DGGITQSPKYLFRKEGQNVTLSCEQNLNHDAMYWYRQDPGQGLRLIYYSQIVNDFQKGDIAEGYSVSREKKESFPLTVTSAQKNPTAFYLCASIGEEAPGLGSYEQYFGPGTRLTVT.

The chain carries TRBV10-2 and TRBJ2-3; TRBD2 matches 8 bases. Germline V CDR1 and CDR2: WSHSY, SAAADI. The V gene end was trimmed by 6 bases and the J gene end by 0 bases; junction bases not matched to a gene: 5. CDR3 length equals 15 residues. DNA of the CDR3: TGCGCCAGCAGAGGAGCGGGGGAGAGCACAGATACGCAGTATTTT. Its protein product is CASRGAGESTDTQYF.

J is TRBJ2-7 and V is TRBV6-5, with D possibly being TRBD1 (6 bases). CDR1 and CDR2 (germline): MNHEY, SVGAGI. This CDR3 is 16 amino acids long. With 4 bases removed from V and 6 bases from J, the gap between germline ends came to 22 bases. Written as DNA, the CDR3 is TGTGCCAGCAGTTTCCCCCGGGACACTGGACGATGCGAGCAGTACTTC. It codes for CASSFPRDTGRCEQYF.

This clone was found a few times. This chain uses TRBV29-1 with TRBJ1-2; TRBD1 matches at 9 bases. This CDR3 has 18 residues. Losses at the gene ends were 0 bases for V and 4 bases for J; bases not matched to a gene: 15. Per the germline V gene, CDR1 is SQVTM and CDR2 is ANQGSEA. The CDR3 reads CSVEDLAPGQGSGYGYTF. CDR3 sequence (DNA): TGCAGCGTTGAAGATTTGGCTCCGGGACAGGGAAGTGGCTATGGCTACACCTTC.

The CDR3 nucleotides read TGTGCCAGTAGTACGACAGGGGCGGACACTGAAGCTTTCTTT. It specifies CASSTTGADTEAFF. The chain combines TRBV19 with TRBJ1-1; TRBD1 matches at 8 bases. CDR3 length: 14 residues. V was pared by 4 bases and J by 3 bases, with 4 bases of the junction left unmatched. CDR1 and CDR2 from the germline V gene are LNHDA and SQIVND (reference sequence).

The V call is TRBV27, the J call TRBJ1-2, with 8 nucleotides matching TRBD1. Germline V lookup: CDR1 MNHEY, CDR2 SMNVEV (reference sequence). Trimming at V came to 4 bases and at J to 4 bases, leaving 8 bases not matched to a gene. The CDR3 totals 15 residues. The CDR3 here is CASSSGTGRTYGYTF. Here the CDR3 DNA reads TGTGCCAGCAGTTCTGGGACAGGACGAACCTATGGCTACACCTTC.

This chain uses TRBV9 with TRBJ2-1, with no clear D. CDR3 length: 17 amino acids. The V end lost 4 bases, the J end lost 0 bases, and 17 bases lay between the germline ends. CDR1 is SGDLS, CDR2 YYNGEE, per germline. CDR3 coding DNA: TGTGCCAGCAGCCCCCTCACGAAAAGGAGCTCCTACAATGAGCAGTTCTTC. It yields the protein CASSPLTKRSSYNEQFF.

The rearrangement joins TRBV4-3 to TRBJ1-4; TRBD1 matches at 8 bases. The V gene end was trimmed by 0 bases and the J gene end by 7 bases; junction bases not matched to a gene: 7. The CDR3 sequence is 16 residues long. The V gene's germline CDR1 is LGHNA and CDR2 YSLEER. CDR3 bases: TGCGCCAGCAGCCAAGAGCCAGGGGGCGGAGGTGAAAAACTGTTTTTT. This sequence encodes CASSQEPGGGGEKLFF.

V usage is TRBV10-3 and J usage is TRBJ2-6; D is perhaps TRBD1 (6 bases). The V and J ends lost 3 bases and 2 bases respectively, with 8 bases between them. Germline V gene sequence: CDR1 ENHRY, CDR2 SYGVKD. The CDR3 has 15 amino acids. The CDR3 reads CAISDRGTGANVLTF. The CDR3 coding sequence is TGTGCCATCAGTGACAGGGGAACTGGGGCCAACGTCCTGACTTTC.

V usage is TRBV27 and J usage is TRBJ1-1; D might be TRBD1 (6 bases). The germline gives CDR1 MNHEY, CDR2 SMNVEV (reference sequence). V lost 9 bases to trimming and J lost 6 bases, with 17 bases between them. CDR3 size: 13 residues. The CDR3: CASKLDRRAEAFF. CDR3 coding DNA: TGTGCCAGTAAGTTAGACAGGCGGGCTGAAGCTTTCTTT.

The rearrangement links TRBV19 to TRBJ2-7; D may be TRBD2 (6 bases). The V gene's germline CDR1 is LNHDA and CDR2 SQIVND (reference sequence). The V end was cut by 3 bases, the J end by 7 bases, with 10 bases between. CDR3 length: 12 amino acids. The CDR3 DNA is TGTGCCAGTAGTATCCCCGGGAGAGAGCAGTACTTC. Translation gives CASSIPGREQYF.

The V gene is TRBV4-1, the J gene TRBJ1-1; no clear D gene. V gave up 1 base and J gave up 1 base, with 10 bases separating them. From germline, CDR1 is MGHRA and CDR2 YSYEKL. The CDR3 spans 15 residues. CDR3 DNA sequence: TGCGCCAGCAGCCAAGTACTTCGCGGGAACACTGAAGCTTTCTTT. It is translated as CASSQVLRGNTEAFF.

A remark on this clone: The CDR3 does not close with the conserved phenylalanine or tryptophan, likely indicating a read error. It is unclear where the CDR3 begins or ends on the DNA, so no DNA is shown, and the CDR3 is as TCRdb lists it. The chain has TRBV7-2 and TRBJ1-2. Counting both end residues, the CDR3 totals 11 amino acids. Germline CDR1 is SGHTA and CDR2 is FQGNSA. CDR3 residues: CASSCGTVPAI.

The rearrangement uses TRBV23-1 and TRBJ1-5; no firm D call. TRBV23-1 carries the ORF label, with uncertain function. V lost 0 bases to trimming and J lost 7 bases, with 13 bases between them. The CDR3 loop spans 15 amino acids. CDR3 nucleotide sequence: TGCGCCAGCAGTCAATCGTTTGCGGTCCGGCAGCCCCAGCATTTT. This encodes CASSQSFAVRQPQHF.

V gene TRBV2 combines with J gene TRBJ1-5; TRBD1 is a possible D gene (5 bases). This CDR3 has 17 residues. Trimming removed 5 bases at V and 2 bases at J, with 19 bases between. Germline V CDR1 and CDR2: SNHLY, FYNNEI. Here the CDR3 reads CASSLGRNRLGNQPQHF. CDR3 DNA sequence: TGTGCCAGCAGTTTGGGGCGCAACCGATTAGGCAATCAGCCCCAGCATTTT.

The CDR3 DNA follows: TGCGCCAGCAGCCAAGAAGGGCCGGGGAGAGTCTACGAGCAGTACTTC. Amino acids: CASSQEGPGRVYEQYF. This chain connects TRBV4-1 to TRBJ2-7; D is perhaps TRBD2 (5 bases). CDR3 size: 16 residues. V was trimmed by 0 bases and J by 3 bases, leaving 15 bases between them. Germline lookup yields CDR1 MGHRA and CDR2 YSYEKL.

Only one count was recorded for this clone. The chain employs TRBV25-1 and TRBJ2-2; 8 bases line up with TRBD1. V lost 7 bases to trimming and J lost 2 bases; unmatched junction nucleotides: 3. This CDR3 is built from 14 residues. The germline gives CDR1 MGHDK, CDR2 SYGVNS. CDR3: CASKDRGNTGELFF. The CDR3 region has the DNA TGTGCCAGCAAAGACAGGGGTAACACCGGGGAGCTGTTTTTT.

Concerning this clone itself: Other nucleotide sequences in the sample specify the same CDR3. The chain uses TRBV5-1 and TRBJ1-2, with 8 nucleotides matching TRBD1. Looked up from germline, CDR1 is SGHRS and CDR2 is YFSETQ. V shed 4 bases and J 4 bases; nucleotides not matched to a gene: 6. The CDR3 runs 14 residues. The DNA for the CDR3 is TGCGCCAGCAGCCTCCCGGACAGGGCCTATGGCTACACCTTC. Its translation is CASSLPDRAYGYTF.